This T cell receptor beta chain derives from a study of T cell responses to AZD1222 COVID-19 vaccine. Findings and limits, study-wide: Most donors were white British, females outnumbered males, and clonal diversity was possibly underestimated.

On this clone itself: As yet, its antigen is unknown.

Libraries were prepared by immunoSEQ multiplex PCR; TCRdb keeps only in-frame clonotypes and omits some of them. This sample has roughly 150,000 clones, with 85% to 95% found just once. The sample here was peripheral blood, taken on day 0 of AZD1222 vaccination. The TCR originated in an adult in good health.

Here the CDR3 DNA reads TGCGCCAGCAGCTTACAGGCTAGCGGGAGCCAAGAGACCCAGTACTTC. Amino acids: CASSLQASGSQETQYF. The chain couples TRBV5-1 to TRBJ2-5, with 10 bases that match TRBD2. CDR1 is SGHRS, CDR2 YFSETQ, per germline. CDR3 length: 16 residues. With 2 bases clipped from V and 1 base from J, the junction kept 5 bases outside the gene matches.